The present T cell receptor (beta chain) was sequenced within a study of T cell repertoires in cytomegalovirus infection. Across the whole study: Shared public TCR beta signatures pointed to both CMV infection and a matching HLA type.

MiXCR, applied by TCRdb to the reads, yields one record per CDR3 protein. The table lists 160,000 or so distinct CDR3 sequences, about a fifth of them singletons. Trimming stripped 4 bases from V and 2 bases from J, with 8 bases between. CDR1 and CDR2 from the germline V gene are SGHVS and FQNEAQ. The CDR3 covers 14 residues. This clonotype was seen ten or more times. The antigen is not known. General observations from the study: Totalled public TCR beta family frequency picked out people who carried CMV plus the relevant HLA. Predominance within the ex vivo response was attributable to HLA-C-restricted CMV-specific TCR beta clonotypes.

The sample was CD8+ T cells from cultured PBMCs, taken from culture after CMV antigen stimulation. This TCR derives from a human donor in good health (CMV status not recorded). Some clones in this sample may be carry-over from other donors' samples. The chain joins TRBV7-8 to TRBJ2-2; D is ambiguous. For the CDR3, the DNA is TGTGCCAGCAGCTCGGACGGAAACACCGGGGAGCTGTTTTTT. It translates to CASSSDGNTGELFF.